This entry features one T cell receptor beta chain sequence. Its specificity is unknown. Attachment of unique molecular identifiers to individual cDNA molecules was performed. Using its own MiXCR run on the 5' RACE reads, TCRdb lists one record per CDR3 protein. The table has fewer than 55,000 distinct CDR3 sequences, 11% seen once. This sample is part of a study of early T cells in non-severe SARS-CoV-2 infection. General study results and limits: Missing private and CD4 specificities, VDJdb matching favored anti-spike CD8 responses.

Looked up from germline, CDR1 is ENHRY and CDR2 is SYGVKD. V lost 5 bases and J 8 bases, leaving 13 bases between the germline ends. The CDR3 covers 13 residues. The receptor was derived from an adult who was a healthcare worker with PCR-confirmed SARS-CoV-2 infection or an uninfected control (not recorded which). The chain recombines TRBV10-3 with TRBJ2-1; D gene unclear. The specimen was whole blood. The CDR3: CAISLVGFDEQFF. The CDR3, as DNA: TGTGCCATCAGTCTTGTGGGTTTTGATGAGCAGTTCTTC.